The present T cell receptor beta chain was sequenced within a study of cytomegalovirus exposure and HLA in healthy donors. The study, taken as a whole, reports: The listing of 150 to 200 TCR beta chains classed them as cytomegalovirus-associated.

The study ran its PCR with 60 Vbeta and 13 Jbeta primers. The method was immunoSEQ multiplex PCR; TCRdb's version includes in-frame clones alone and lacks a portion of them. This repertoire includes tens of thousands of clones. Notes on this clone: What it binds is unknown.

Sequenced: PBMCs. The TCR sequence derives from a man between 18 and 35 years old in good health and CMV-seropositive.

The CDR3 coding sequence is TGTGCCGGATCGGGGGAGGGTCCCCTCTACAATGAGCAGTTCTTC. This translates into CAGSGEGPLYNEQFF. The chain recombines TRBV18 with TRBJ2-1; the match to TRBD2 covers 7 bases. V lost 11 bases to trimming and J lost 3 bases; unmatched junction nucleotides: 13. Looked up from germline, CDR1 is KGHSH and CDR2 is LQKENI. There are 15 residues in the CDR3.